This T cell receptor beta chain derives from a study of shared clonotypes between healthy human individuals. Study-wide context: Each donor had three CD4 naive, three CD4 memory, two CD8 naive and one CD8 memory plate.

CDR3 length: 12 amino acids. Germline-derived CDR1 and CDR2 are SEHNR and FQNEAQ (reference sequence). Trimming removed 5 bases at V and 6 bases at J, with 9 bases between. Sequencing was performed with immunoSEQ multiplex PCR; in TCRdb, only in-frame clones are kept and a portion is missing. The table shows a few hundred thousand clones, with 90% to 97% occurring only once. This sequence originates from a young man in good health. Input material: memory CD8+ T cells sorted from blood. The subset denotes: CD45RO+ cells pooled with CCR7-negative TemRA cells. The V call is TRBV7-9, the J call TRBJ2-3; D is ambiguous. The CDR3 reads CASSPSGDTQYF. The CDR3 DNA is TGTGCCAGCAGCCCTTCTGGGGATACGCAGTATTTT.